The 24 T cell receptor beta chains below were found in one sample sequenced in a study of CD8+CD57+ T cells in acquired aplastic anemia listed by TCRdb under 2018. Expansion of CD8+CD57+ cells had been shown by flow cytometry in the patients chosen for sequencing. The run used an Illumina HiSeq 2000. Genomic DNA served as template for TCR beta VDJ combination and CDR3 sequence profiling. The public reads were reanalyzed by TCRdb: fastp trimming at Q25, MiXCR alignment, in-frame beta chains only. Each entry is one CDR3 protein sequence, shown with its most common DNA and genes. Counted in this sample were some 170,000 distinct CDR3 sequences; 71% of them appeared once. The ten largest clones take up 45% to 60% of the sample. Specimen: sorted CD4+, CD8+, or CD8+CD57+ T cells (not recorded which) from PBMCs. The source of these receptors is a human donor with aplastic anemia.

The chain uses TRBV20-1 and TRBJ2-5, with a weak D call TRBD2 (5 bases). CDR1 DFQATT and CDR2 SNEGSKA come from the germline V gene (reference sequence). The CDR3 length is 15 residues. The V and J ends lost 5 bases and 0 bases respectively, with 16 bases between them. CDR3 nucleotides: TGCAGTGCTGGATCGAGCGGACCATACCAAGAGACCCAGTACTTC. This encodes CSAGSSGPYQETQYF.

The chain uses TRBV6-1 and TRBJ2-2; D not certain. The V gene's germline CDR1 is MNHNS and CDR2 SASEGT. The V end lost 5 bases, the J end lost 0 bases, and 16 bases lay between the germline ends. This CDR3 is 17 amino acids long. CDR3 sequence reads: CASSYPRDTPNTGELFF. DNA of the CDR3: TGTGCCAGCAGTTACCCGCGCGACACCCCGAACACCGGGGAGCTGTTTTTT.

CDR3 bases: TGTGCCATCAGTGAGTCGGGGACAGGACTTTACAATGAGCAGTTCTTC. The encoded protein is CAISESGTGLYNEQFF. The chain employs TRBV10-3 and TRBJ2-1; 8 bases align to TRBD1. Trimming took 0 bases from V and 4 from J; bases not matched to a gene: 5. The CDR3 sequence is 16 residues long. Germline values: CDR1 ENHRY, CDR2 SYGVKD.

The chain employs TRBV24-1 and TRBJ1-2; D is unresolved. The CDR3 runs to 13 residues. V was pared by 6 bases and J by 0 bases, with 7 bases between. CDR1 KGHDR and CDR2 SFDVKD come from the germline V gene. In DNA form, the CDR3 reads TGTGCCACCAGTCGGGATTCTAACTATGGCTACACCTTC. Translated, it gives CATSRDSNYGYTF.

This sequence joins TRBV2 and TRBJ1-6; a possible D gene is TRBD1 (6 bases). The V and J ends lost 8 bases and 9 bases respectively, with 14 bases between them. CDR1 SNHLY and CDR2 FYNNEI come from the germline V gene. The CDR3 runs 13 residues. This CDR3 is CASHRQVGSPLHF. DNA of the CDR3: TGTGCCAGCCATAGACAGGTTGGTTCACCCCTCCACTTT.

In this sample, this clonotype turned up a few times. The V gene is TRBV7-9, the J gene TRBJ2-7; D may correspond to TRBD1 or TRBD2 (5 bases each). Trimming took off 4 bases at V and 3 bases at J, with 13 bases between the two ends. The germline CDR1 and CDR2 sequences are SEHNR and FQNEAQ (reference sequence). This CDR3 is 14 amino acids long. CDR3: CASSSPGTHYEQYF. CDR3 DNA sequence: TGTGCCAGCAGCTCCCCCGGGACCCACTACGAGCAGTACTTC.

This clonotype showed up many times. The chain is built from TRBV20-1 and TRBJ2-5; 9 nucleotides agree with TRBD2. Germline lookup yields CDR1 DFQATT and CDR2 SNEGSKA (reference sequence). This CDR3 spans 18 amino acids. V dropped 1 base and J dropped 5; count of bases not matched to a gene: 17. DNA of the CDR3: TGCAGTGCTAGAGTCCCGTATCAAGCGGGGGGCCCGGGGGAGACCCAGTACTTC. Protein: CSARVPYQAGGPGETQYF.

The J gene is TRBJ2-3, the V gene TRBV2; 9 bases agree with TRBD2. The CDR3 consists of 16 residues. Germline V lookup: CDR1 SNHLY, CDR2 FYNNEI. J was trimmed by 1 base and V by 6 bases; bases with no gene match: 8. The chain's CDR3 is CASSPGSGSGTDTQYF. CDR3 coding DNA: TGTGCCAGCAGCCCCGGTAGCGGGAGTGGCACAGATACGCAGTATTTT.

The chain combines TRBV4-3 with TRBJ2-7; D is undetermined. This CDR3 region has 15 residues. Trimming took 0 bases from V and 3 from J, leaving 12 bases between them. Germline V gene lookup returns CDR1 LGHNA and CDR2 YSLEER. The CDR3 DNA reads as TGCGCCAGCAGCCAAGATCACAGTTACAGCTACGAGCAGTACTTC. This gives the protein CASSQDHSYSYEQYF.

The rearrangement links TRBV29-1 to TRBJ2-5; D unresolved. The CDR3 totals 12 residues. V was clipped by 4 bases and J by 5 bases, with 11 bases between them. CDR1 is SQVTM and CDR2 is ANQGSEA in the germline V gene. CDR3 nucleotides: TGCAGCGTTGTAGGTGACTTGGAGACCCAGTACTTC. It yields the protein CSVVGDLETQYF.

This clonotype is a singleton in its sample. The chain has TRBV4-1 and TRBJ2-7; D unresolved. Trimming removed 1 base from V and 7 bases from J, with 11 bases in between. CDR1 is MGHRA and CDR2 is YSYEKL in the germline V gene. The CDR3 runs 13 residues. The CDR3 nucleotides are TGCGCCAGCAGCCAAGGGACCTCGGAGGAGCAGTACTTC. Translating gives CASSQGTSEEQYF.

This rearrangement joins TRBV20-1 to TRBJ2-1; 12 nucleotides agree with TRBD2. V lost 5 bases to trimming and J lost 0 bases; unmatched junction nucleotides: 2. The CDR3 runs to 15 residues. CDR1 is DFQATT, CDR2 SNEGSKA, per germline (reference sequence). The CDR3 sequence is CSALAGGSSYNEQFF. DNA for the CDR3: TGCAGTGCTCTAGCGGGAGGGAGCTCCTACAATGAGCAGTTCTTC.

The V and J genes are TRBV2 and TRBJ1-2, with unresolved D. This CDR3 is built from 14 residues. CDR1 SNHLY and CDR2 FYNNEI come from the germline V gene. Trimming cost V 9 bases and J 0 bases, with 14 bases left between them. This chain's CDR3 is CASTERGPNYGYTF. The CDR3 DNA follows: TGTGCCAGTACCGAACGCGGACCTAACTATGGCTACACCTTC.

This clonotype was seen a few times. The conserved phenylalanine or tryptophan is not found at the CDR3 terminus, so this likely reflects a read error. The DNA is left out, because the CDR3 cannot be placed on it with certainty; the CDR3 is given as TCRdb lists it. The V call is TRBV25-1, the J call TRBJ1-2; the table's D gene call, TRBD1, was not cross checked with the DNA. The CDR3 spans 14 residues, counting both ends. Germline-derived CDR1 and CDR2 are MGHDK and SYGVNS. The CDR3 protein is CASRARETAQGLTS.

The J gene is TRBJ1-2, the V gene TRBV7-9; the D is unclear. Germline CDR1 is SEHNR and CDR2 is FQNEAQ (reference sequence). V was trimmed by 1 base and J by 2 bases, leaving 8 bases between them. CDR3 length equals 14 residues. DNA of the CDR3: TGTGCCAGCAGCTTAGATTTGGGAAACTATGGCTACACCTTC. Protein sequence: CASSLDLGNYGYTF.

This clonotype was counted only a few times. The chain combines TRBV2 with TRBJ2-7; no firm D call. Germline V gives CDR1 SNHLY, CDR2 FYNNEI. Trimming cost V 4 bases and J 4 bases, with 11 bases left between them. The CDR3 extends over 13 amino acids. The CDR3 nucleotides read TGTGCCAGCAGTGTTGAGACAACATACGAGCAGTACTTC. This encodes CASSVETTYEQYF.

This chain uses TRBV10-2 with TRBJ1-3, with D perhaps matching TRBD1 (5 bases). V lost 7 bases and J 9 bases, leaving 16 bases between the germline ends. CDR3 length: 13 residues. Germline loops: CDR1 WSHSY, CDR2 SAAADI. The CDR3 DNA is TGCGCCAGCACCCAGACGGGGGGGGGCACCATATATTTT. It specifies CASTQTGGGTIYF.

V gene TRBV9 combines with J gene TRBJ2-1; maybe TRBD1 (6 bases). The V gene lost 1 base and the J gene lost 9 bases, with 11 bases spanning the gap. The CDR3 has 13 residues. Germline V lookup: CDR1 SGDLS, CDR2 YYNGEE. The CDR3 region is CASSVLGAGEQFF. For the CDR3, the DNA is TGTGCCAGCAGCGTACTGGGGGCGGGTGAGCAGTTCTTC. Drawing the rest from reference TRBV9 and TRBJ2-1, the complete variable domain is DSGVTQTPKHLITATGQRVTLRCSPRSGDLSVYWYQQSLDQGLQFLIQYYNGEERAKGNILERFSAQQFPDLHSELNLSSLELGDSALYFCASSVLGAGEQFFGPGTRLTVL.

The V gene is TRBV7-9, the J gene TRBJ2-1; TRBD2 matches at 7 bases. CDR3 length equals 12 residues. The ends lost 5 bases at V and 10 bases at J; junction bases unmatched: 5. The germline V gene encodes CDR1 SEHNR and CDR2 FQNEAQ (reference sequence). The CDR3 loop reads CASSRSSGEQFF. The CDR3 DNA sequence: TGTGCCAGCAGCCGCTCTAGCGGCGAGCAGTTCTTC.

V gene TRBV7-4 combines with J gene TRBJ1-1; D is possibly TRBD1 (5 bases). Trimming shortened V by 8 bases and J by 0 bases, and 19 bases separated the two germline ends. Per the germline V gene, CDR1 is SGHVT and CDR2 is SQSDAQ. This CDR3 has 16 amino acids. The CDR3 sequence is CASLSMATAMNTEAFF. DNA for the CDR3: TGTGCCAGCTTGTCTATGGCGACAGCGATGAACACTGAAGCTTTCTTT.

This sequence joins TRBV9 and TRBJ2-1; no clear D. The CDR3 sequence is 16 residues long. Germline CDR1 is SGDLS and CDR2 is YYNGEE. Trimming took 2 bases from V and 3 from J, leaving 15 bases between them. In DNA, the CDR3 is TGTGCCAGCAGCGTCAAAGATCACTACCTCTACAATGAGCAGTTCTTC. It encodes CASSVKDHYLYNEQFF.

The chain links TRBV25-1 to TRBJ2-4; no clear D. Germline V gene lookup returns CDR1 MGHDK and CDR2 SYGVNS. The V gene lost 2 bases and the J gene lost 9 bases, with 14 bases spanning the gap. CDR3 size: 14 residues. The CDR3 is CASSEVGGEGIQYF. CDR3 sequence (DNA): TGTGCCAGCAGTGAAGTAGGTGGAGAAGGCATTCAGTACTTC. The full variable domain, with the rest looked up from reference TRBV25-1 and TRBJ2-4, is EADIYQTPRYLVIGTGKKITLECSQTMGHDKMYWYQQDPGMELHLIHYSYGVNSTEKGDLSSESTVSRIRTEHFPLTLESARPSHTSQYLCASSEVGGEGIQYFGAGTRLSVL.

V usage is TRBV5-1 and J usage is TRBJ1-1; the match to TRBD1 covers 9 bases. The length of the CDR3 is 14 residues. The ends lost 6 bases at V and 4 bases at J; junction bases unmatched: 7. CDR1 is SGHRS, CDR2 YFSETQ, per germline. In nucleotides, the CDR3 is TGCGCCAGCAACCTACAGGGGGCTGGCACTGAAGCTTTCTTT. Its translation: CASNLQGAGTEAFF.

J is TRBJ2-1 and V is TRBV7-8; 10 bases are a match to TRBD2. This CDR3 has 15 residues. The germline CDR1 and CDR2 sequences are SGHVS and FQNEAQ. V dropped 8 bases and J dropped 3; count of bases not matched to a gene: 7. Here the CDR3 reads CASAEGLANYNEQFF. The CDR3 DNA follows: TGTGCCAGCGCCGAGGGACTAGCGAACTACAATGAGCAGTTCTTC.